The present TCR beta chain was sequenced within a study of beta chain features in type 1 diabetes. A word on this clone: No antigen is known for it.

Expressed TCRB transcripts got sequenced, as all isolated RNA was reverse transcribed. Produced via immunoSEQ multiplex PCR; TCRdb's table is partial and in-frame only. This table has a few hundred thousand clones, around 15% appearing once. General study results and limits: More deletions and fewer insertions at VDJ junctions were seen in type 1 diabetes patients.

The CDR3 sequence is 15 residues long. Germline lookup yields CDR1 GTSNPN and CDR2 SVGIG (reference sequence). Trimming shortened V by 2 bases and J by 4 bases, and 16 bases separated the two germline ends. The receptor comes from a woman aged 18 to 35 in good health. Material: naive CD4+ T cells from blood. This chain links TRBV30 with TRBJ2-3; D is possibly TRBD2 (6 bases). The CDR3 nucleotides are TGTGCCTGGAGTCGGAGGGGCCGGGGAGCAGATACGCAGTATTTT. This gives the protein CAWSRRGRGADTQYF.